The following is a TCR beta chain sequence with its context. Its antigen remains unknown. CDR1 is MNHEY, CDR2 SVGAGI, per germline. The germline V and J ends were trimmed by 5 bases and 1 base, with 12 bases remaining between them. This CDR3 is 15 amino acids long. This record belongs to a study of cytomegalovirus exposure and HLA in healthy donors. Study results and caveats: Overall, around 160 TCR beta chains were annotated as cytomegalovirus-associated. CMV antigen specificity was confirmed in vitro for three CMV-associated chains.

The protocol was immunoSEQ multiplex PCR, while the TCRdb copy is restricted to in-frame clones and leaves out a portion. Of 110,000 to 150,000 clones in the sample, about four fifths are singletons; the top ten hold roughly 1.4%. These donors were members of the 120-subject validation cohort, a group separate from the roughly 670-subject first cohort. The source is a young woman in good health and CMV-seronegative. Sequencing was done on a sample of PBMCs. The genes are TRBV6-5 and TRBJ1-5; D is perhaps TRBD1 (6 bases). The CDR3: CASSRGQTSNQPQHF. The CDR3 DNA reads TGTGCCAGCAGTAGAGGACAGACCAGCAATCAGCCCCAGCATTTT.